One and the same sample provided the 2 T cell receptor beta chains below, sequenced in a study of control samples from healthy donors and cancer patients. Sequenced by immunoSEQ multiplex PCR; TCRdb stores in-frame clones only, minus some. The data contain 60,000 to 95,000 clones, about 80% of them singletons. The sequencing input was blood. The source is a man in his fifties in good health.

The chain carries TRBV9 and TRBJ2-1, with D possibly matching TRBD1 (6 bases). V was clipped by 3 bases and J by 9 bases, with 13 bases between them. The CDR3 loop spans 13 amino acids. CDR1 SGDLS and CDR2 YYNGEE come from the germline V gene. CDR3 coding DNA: TGTGCCAGCAGCGCGTCTAGAGGGGGTGAGCAGTTCTTC. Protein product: CASSASRGGEQFF.

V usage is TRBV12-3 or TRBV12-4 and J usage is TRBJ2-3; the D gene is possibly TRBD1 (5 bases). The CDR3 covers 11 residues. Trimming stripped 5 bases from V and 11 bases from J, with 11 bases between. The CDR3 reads CASSGAFGQYF. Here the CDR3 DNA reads TGTGCCAGCAGTGGGGCGTTTGGGCAGTATTTT.